There are a few counts of the clone carrying this T cell receptor (beta chain). Its antigen is not known. The data originate from a study of STAT5B mutations in CD4+ large granular lymphocyte leukemia. For the study at large: Among healthy controls, a particular HLA allele went with more CDR3 'QG' motifs. General study results and limits: Patient CD4-sorted repertoires looked more clonal than healthy CD4+ repertoires, even without putative leukemic clones.

Using immunoSEQ multiplex PCR, the repertoire was profiled, and TCRdb retains in-frame clones only, with some absent. The sample has nearly 35,000 clones; 65% to 70% are singletons. Deletions cut 3 bases from V and 1 base from J, with 3 bases between. Germline V gene lookup returns CDR1 LNHDA and CDR2 SQIVND (reference sequence). The CDR3 runs 13 residues. The sequencing sample was made of CD4+ T cells from blood buffy coats. This sequence was found in a human donor in good health. This sequence joins TRBV19 and TRBJ2-2; no clear D gene. The CDR3 sequence: CASSIENTGELFF. The CDR3 nucleotides are TGTGCCAGTAGTATTGAGAACACCGGGGAGCTGTTTTTT.